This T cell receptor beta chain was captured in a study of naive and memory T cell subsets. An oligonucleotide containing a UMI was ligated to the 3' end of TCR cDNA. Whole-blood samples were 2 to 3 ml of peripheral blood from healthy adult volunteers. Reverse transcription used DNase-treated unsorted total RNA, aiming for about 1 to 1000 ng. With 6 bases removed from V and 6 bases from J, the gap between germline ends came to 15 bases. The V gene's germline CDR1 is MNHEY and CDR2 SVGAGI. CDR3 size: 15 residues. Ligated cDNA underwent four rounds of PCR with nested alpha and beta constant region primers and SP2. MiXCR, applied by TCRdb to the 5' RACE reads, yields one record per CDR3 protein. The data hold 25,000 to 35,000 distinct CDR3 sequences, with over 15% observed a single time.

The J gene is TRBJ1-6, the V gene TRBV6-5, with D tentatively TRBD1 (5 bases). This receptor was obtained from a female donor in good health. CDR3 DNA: TGTGCCAGCAGGCGCGATTCGGGGGTTAATTCACCCCTCCACTTT. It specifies CASRRDSGVNSPLHF.